This TCR beta chain was recorded in a study of blood T cell repertoires in COVID-19. Across the study: Samples taken during acute and convalescent COVID-19 were collected in the United States, Italy and Spain. Sources were T cells, B-cell-depleted T cells, or PBMCs; the material itself was cDNA or gDNA.

The assay was immunoSEQ multiplex PCR, and TCRdb's table has in-frame clones only and misses some. The profile shows about 270,000 clones, 86% of them singletons. V lost 3 bases and J 8 bases, leaving 4 bases between the germline ends. This CDR3 spans 11 amino acids. Germline loops: CDR1 KGHDR, CDR2 SFDVKD. Concerning this clone itself: Other DNA sequences in this specimen translate into the identical CDR3.

The receptor was isolated from a man between 35 and 55 years old with active or convalescent COVID-19. The chain couples TRBV24-1 to TRBJ2-1; no firm D call. The sample taken for sequencing was peripheral blood. CDR3 residues: CATSDRDEQFF. DNA of the CDR3: TGTGCCACCAGTGATCGCGATGAGCAGTTCTTC.